This paragraph reports one TCR beta chain. Antigen unknown. Looked up from germline, CDR1 is DFQATT and CDR2 is SNEGSKA (reference sequence). V lost 6 bases to trimming and J lost 6 bases, with 17 bases between them. The CDR3 is made up of 14 amino acids. This specimen belongs to a study of T-cell memory formation after mild COVID-19. Overall study results and limits: Pre-infection memory carried some responding clones, suggesting that cross-reactive memory joined.

TCRdb re-called the 5' RACE reads through MiXCR, storing one row per CDR3 protein. The sample carries approximately 240,000 distinct CDR3 sequences, about 16% recorded once. This TCR derives from a man between 18 and 29 years old who had mild COVID-19 (a few samples of this study predate the infection). Cell type and time point are not known. Sequencing input: PBMCs or a T cell subset sorted from them (not recorded which). The chain couples TRBV20-1 to TRBJ2-2, with D tentatively TRBD2 (6 bases). The chain's CDR3 is CSATPGAQAGELFF. The CDR3 coding sequence is TGCAGTGCCACCCCGGGAGCTCAGGCCGGGGAGCTGTTTTTT.